This passage covers 22 T cell receptor beta chains from one sample sequenced in a study of glioma-infiltrating T cells. TCR alpha and beta CDR3 regions were amplified from RNA using iRepertoire nested multiplex PCR. TCRdb reprocessed the multiplex PCR reads with MiXCR, giving one entry per CDR3 protein. The data hold about 410,000 distinct CDR3 sequences, with around 38% observed a single time. Sequencing used glioma tissue, nonneoplastic brain tissue, or PBMCs (not recorded which). The receptors come from a human donor with low-grade glioma or glioblastoma, undergoing nonglioma brain surgery, or in good health (not recorded which).

The rearrangement joins TRBV20-1 to TRBJ2-3; TRBD2 aligns across 9 bases. Germline CDR1 is DFQATT and CDR2 is SNEGSKA (reference sequence). CDR3 length equals 15 residues. Losses at the gene ends were 1 base for V and 1 base for J; bases not matched to a gene: 3. Here the CDR3 reads CSARGLAARTDTQYF. The DNA for the CDR3 is TGCAGTGCTAGAGGACTAGCGGCCCGCACAGATACGCAGTATTTT.

In the case of this clonotype: A much larger clone lies one base from this, so it may be a read error. The rearrangement joins TRBV25-1 to TRBJ2-5; D ambiguous. The CDR3 is 13 amino acids. Germline V gene sequence: CDR1 MGHDK, CDR2 SYGVNS. For the CDR3, the DNA is TGTGCCAGCAGGGGAATCGTAATAGAGACCCGGTACTTC. Its protein product is CASRGIVIETRYF.

This clonotype has a count of ten or more. The chain employs TRBV20-1 and TRBJ1-6; D call uncertain. Germline V CDR1 and CDR2: DFQATT, SNEGSKA (reference sequence). The CDR3 runs to 17 residues. V was shortened by 3 bases and J by 10 bases, with 25 bases between the two germline ends. This CDR3 reads CSASQDVYGRLTSPLHF. The CDR3 nucleotides are TGCAGTGCTAGCCAAGACGTGTACGGGCGGCTAACGTCACCCCTCCACTTT.

The chain is built from TRBV11-2 and TRBJ1-2, with D perhaps TRBD1 (6 bases). Trimming left V 5 bases short and J 4 bases short, with 26 bases between. Looked up from germline, CDR1 is SGHAT and CDR2 is FQNNGV. The CDR3 sequence is 18 residues long. CDR3 nucleotides: TGTGCCAGCAGCCTTGGCGGGCAGGGGAGTTCGGGGCTCTATGGCTACACCTTC. Amino acids: CASSLGGQGSSGLYGYTF. Supplemented by reference TRBV11-2 and TRBJ1-2, the full variable domain reads EAGVAQSPRYKIIEKRQSVAFWCNPISGHATLYWYQQILGQGPKLLIQFQNNGVVDDSQLPKDRFSAERLKGVDSTLKIQPAKLEDSAVYLCASSLGGQGSSGLYGYTFGSGTRLTVV.

Worth noting for this clonotype: One base away lies a much larger clone, so this may be a sequencing read error. The rearrangement uses TRBV27 and TRBJ1-6; no firm D call. There are 13 residues in the CDR3. Germline V gene data show CDR1 as MNHEY and CDR2 as SMNVEV (reference sequence). CDR3 in amino acids: CAISWIYNSPLHF. Here the CDR3 DNA reads TGTGCCATCAGTTGGATCTATAATTCACCCCTCCACTTT.

This clonotype was seen ten or more times. The chain employs TRBV28 and TRBJ2-7; tentatively, D is TRBD1 (5 bases). The CDR3 spans 16 residues. Trimming took 7 bases from V and 0 from J, leaving 19 bases between them. Per germline, CDR1 MDHEN and CDR2 SYDVKM. The CDR3 reads CASTPHLRDSSYEQYF. Here the CDR3 DNA reads TGTGCCAGCACCCCCCATCTGCGAGACAGCTCCTACGAGCAGTACTTC.

The J gene is TRBJ2-3, the V gene TRBV6-1; TRBD2 is a possible D gene (6 bases). The germline V gene encodes CDR1 MNHNS and CDR2 SASEGT. The CDR3 consists of 14 residues. The germline V and J ends were trimmed by 9 bases and 3 bases, with 16 bases remaining between them. CDR3 coding DNA: TGTGCCAGTTGTGGGCTAGCGCTGACAGATACGCAGTATTTT. Translated, it gives CASCGLALTDTQYF.

This clonotype was counted many times. V is TRBV28 and J is TRBJ1-5; 8 bases are a match to TRBD1. Germline V CDR1 and CDR2: MDHEN, SYDVKM. J was trimmed by 3 bases and V by 6 bases; bases with no gene match: 4. The CDR3 is 14 residues long. CDR3 in amino acids: CASSRTGYNQPQHF. CDR3 sequence (DNA): TGTGCCAGCAGCCGGACAGGGTACAATCAGCCCCAGCATTTT.

The chain joins TRBV6-1 to TRBJ2-1, with D maybe TRBD2 (6 bases). The CDR3 is made up of 14 amino acids. Germline CDR1 is MNHNS and CDR2 is SASEGT. V lost 10 bases to trimming and J lost 9 bases, with 22 bases between them. CDR3 in DNA: TGTGCCACCCGGGGGTTCCTCCTAGGCAGTGAGCAGTTCTTC. Encoded protein: CATRGFLLGSEQFF.

The rearrangement joins TRBV10-1 to TRBJ1-1, with D tentatively TRBD1 (5 bases). The CDR3 is 11 amino acids. From germline, CDR1 is WNHNN and CDR2 SYGVQD (reference sequence). V was pared by 8 bases and J by 5 bases, with 9 bases between. The CDR3 sequence is CASQGQTEAFF. The DNA for the CDR3 is TGCGCCAGCCAGGGTCAAACTGAAGCTTTCTTT.

Comment on this clonotype: Mismatch with germline at one junction end may stem from a read error. V usage is TRBV28 and J usage is TRBJ2-7, with 7 bases fitting TRBD2. The CDR3 sequence is 16 residues long. CDR1 and CDR2 (germline): MDHEN, SYDVKM. CDR3 sequence (DNA): TGTGCCAGCAGTTATCTCGGGAGGCTTCCAGGGTCCGAGAAGTACTTC. The encoded protein is CASSYLGRLPGSEKYF.

The rearrangement links TRBV12-3 or TRBV12-4 to TRBJ2-1; 11 nucleotides agree with TRBD2. The CDR3 runs 16 residues. J gave up 7 bases and V 6 bases, and 11 bases lay outside the gene matches. The CDR3 loop is CASSTSLAGATNEQFF. CDR3 in DNA: TGTGCCAGCAGCACTTCACTAGCGGGAGCTACGAATGAGCAGTTCTTC.

V gene TRBV20-1 combines with J gene TRBJ2-2; 11 bases map to TRBD2. The CDR3 runs to 14 residues. In germline, CDR1 is DFQATT, CDR2 SNEGSKA (reference sequence). V lost 6 bases to trimming and J lost 4 bases; unmatched junction nucleotides: 4. CDR3 DNA: TGCAGTGCCCCCACTAGCGGGGGCACCGGGGAGCTGTTTTTT. Translating gives CSAPTSGGTGELFF.

The genes are TRBV2 and TRBJ2-3; TRBD1 or TRBD2 may be the D gene (6 bases each). Looked up from germline, CDR1 is SNHLY and CDR2 is FYNNEI. The CDR3 is 18 amino acids. The V end lost 2 bases, the J end lost 1 base, and 19 bases lay between the germline ends. The CDR3 sequence: CASSERALSGAGTDTQYF. CDR3 coding DNA: TGTGCCAGCAGTGAAAGGGCCCTCTCGGGGGCAGGCACAGATACGCAGTATTTT.

This clonotype showed up just a few times. This chain connects TRBV6-2 or TRBV6-3 to TRBJ1-4; D remains ambiguous. CDR3 length equals 14 residues. From germline, CDR1 is MNHEY and CDR2 SVGEGT. V was cut by 6 bases and J by 10 bases, with 18 bases left in between. CDR3 amino acids: CASSPVSGIGKLFF. The CDR3, as DNA: TGTGCCAGCAGCCCAGTATCGGGGATCGGAAAACTGTTTTTT.

This chain connects TRBV7-2 to TRBJ2-3; unclear D gene. This CDR3 has 16 residues. CDR1 is SGHTA and CDR2 is FQGNSA in the germline V gene. V was clipped by 5 bases and J by 2 bases, with 17 bases between them. The CDR3 reads CASSHRKQRITDTQYF. CDR3 nucleotide sequence: TGTGCCAGCAGCCACCGGAAGCAGCGCATCACAGATACGCAGTATTTT.

The CDR3 coding sequence is TGTGCCAGCGGTCTCAACAGGGTCCAAGAGACCCAGTACTTC. Its protein product is CASGLNRVQETQYF. This chain links TRBV27 with TRBJ2-5; the D gene is possibly TRBD1 (6 bases). V was clipped by 8 bases and J by 1 base, with 14 bases between them. Per germline, CDR1 MNHEY and CDR2 SMNVEV (reference sequence). The CDR3 covers 14 residues.

The rearrangement uses TRBV6-2 or TRBV6-3 and TRBJ2-1; 8 positions agree with TRBD1. The length of the CDR3 is 14 residues. Losses at the gene ends were 11 bases for V and 5 bases for J; bases not matched to a gene: 11. Germline CDR1 reads MNHEY; CDR2 reads SVGEGT. CDR3 nucleotide sequence: TGTGCCGGCCGTCGGACAGGGCTAAACAATGAGCAGTTCTTC. Its protein is CAGRRTGLNNEQFF.

This clonotype showed up just a few times. The V gene is TRBV27, the J gene TRBJ1-5; TRBD1 might be the D (6 bases). CDR3 length: 17 residues. Trimming cost V 0 bases and J 2 bases, with 14 bases left between them. The germline V gene has CDR1 MNHEY and CDR2 SMNVEV (reference sequence). CDR3 amino acids: CASSLSRGAWGNQPQHF. As DNA, the CDR3 is TGTGCCAGCAGTTTATCACGGGGGGCGTGGGGCAATCAGCCCCAGCATTTT.

At least ten counts were recorded for this clonotype. J is TRBJ1-5 and V is TRBV4-2; the D gene is possibly TRBD1 (5 bases). Trimming left V 0 bases short and J 4 bases short, with 10 bases between. Per the germline V gene, CDR1 is LGHNA and CDR2 is YNFKEQ. The length of the CDR3 is 15 residues. The CDR3 sequence is CASSQDEGRNQPQHF. The CDR3 coding sequence is TGTGCCAGCAGCCAAGATGAGGGGAGGAATCAGCCCCAGCATTTT.

The chain is built from TRBV19 and TRBJ1-4; TRBD1 matches at 9 bases. The CDR3 consists of 14 residues. The germline V gene encodes CDR1 LNHDA and CDR2 SQIVND (reference sequence). With 3 bases clipped from V and 11 bases from J, the junction kept 7 bases outside the gene matches. This CDR3 is CASSIGQGLRKLFF. The CDR3 DNA reads TGTGCCAGTAGTATTGGACAGGGGTTGCGGAAACTGTTTTTT.

V and J are TRBV5-1 and TRBJ2-1; 8 positions match TRBD2. The J call is doubtful: the DNA matches TRBJ2-7 better. This CDR3 spans 14 amino acids. The germline gives CDR1 SGHRS, CDR2 YFSETQ. The CDR3 sequence: CASSGRGGSNEQYF. The CDR3 DNA is TGCGCCAGCAGCGGCCGGGGGGGGAGCAATGAGCAGTACTTC.